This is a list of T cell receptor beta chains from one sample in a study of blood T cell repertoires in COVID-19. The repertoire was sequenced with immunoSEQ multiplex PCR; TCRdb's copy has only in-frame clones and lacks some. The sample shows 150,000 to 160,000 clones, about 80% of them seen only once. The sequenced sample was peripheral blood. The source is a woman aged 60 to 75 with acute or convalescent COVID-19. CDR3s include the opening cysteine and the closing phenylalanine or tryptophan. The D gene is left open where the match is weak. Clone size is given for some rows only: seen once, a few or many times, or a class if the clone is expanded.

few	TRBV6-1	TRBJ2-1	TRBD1	TGTGCCAGCAGTGCAAACCCCGGGACAGGGTTCGGCAATGAGCAGTTCTTC	CASSANPGTGFGNEQFF
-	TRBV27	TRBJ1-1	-	TGTGCCAGCAGCCTAAGGCGCGGTGGCACTGAAGCTTTCTTT	CASSLRRGGTEAFF
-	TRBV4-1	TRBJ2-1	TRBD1	TGCGCCAGCGGGACAGCCACGGGTGAGCAGTTCTTC	CASGTATGEQFF
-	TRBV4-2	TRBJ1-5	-	TGTGCCAGCAGCCAAGATTGGCAGGGCAATCAGCCCCAGCATTTT	CASSQDWQGNQPQHF
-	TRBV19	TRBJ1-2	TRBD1	TGTGCCAGTAGGGGATATATTGGGACAGCAAACTATGGCTACACCTTC	CASRGYIGTANYGYTF
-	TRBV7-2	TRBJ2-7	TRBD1	TGTGCCAGCAGCCCGTGGACAGGTAGCTACGAGCAGTACTTC	CASSPWTGSYEQYF
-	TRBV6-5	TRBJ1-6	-	TGTGCCAGCAGTTACTCGGGGCAGCTATCACCCCTCCACTTT	CASSYSGQLSPLHF
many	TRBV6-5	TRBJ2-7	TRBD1	TGTGCCAGCAACCGGGACAGGGGGAGGTACGAGCAGTACTTC	CASNRDRGRYEQYF
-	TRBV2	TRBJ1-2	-	TGTGCCAGCAGTCCGGAGACAGGAATGATATCAGGCTACACCTTC	CASSPETGMISGYTF
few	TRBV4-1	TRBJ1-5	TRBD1	TGCGCCAGCAGCCAAGATCCGGGACAGGGCAATCAGCCCCAGCATTTT	CASSQDPGQGNQPQHF
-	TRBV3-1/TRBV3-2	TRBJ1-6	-	TGTGCCACCCAGACAGGTACCGCCAGTTCACCCCTCCACTTT	CATQTGTASSPLHF
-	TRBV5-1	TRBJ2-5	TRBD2	TGCGCCAGCAGCTTGGCCAAGATTGCGGCGGGGGGCGACCAAGAGACCCAGTACTTC	CASSLAKIAAGGDQETQYF
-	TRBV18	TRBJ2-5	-	TGTGCCAGCTCACCCAACGGGGAGACCCAGTACTTC	CASSPNGETQYF
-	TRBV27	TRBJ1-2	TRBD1	TGTGCCAGCAGGTTGACAGGGGGCGGTGGCTACACCTTC	CASRLTGGGGYTF
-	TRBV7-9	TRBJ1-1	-	TGTGCCAGCAGCTTCCAAACGGGGGGAGGAACTGAAGCTTTCTTT	CASSFQTGGGTEAFF
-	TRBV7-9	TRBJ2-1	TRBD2	TGTGCCAGCAGCGCCCAGGGACTAGCGGCTTATGTTGAGCAGTTCTTC	CASSAQGLAAYVEQFF
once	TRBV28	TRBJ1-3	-	TGTGCCAGCAGTTCCCCCTTCTACGGAAACACCATATATTTT	CASSSPFYGNTIYF
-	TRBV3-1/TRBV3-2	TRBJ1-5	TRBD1	TGTGCCAGCAGCCAATACGGTGGGACAGGGGAAAAGCCCCAGCATTTT	CASSQYGGTGEKPQHF
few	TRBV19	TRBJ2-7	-	TGTGCCAGTAGTTCAGGGGCCGAGCAGTACTTC	CASSSGAEQYF
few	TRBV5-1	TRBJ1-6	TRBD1	TGCGCCAGCAGCACCGTCCCGGGACAGGGTTATAATTCACCCCTCCACTTT	CASSTVPGQGYNSPLHF
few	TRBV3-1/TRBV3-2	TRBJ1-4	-	TGTGCCAGCAGCCAAGGACAGGTGCTCGATGAAAAACTGTTTTTT	CASSQGQVLDEKLFF
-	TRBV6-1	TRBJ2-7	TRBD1	TGTGCCAGCAGTGAACGCGGGACAGGGGGCAACGAGCAGTACTTC	CASSERGTGGNEQYF
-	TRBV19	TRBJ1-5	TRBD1	TGTGCCACTCTGGACAGGGTTAAGGAAAAGCCCCAGCATTTT	CATLDRVKEKPQHF
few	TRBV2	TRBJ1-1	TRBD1	TGTGCCAGCAGCAGGACAGGGAACACTGAAGCTTTCTTT	CASSRTGNTEAFF
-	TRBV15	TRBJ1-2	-	TGTGCCACCAGCAGAGGAACGAAGACAGCGACGTTTAACTATGGCTACACCTTC	CATSRGTKTATFNYGYTF
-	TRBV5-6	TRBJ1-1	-	TGTGCCAGCAGCTCTGGAACAGTATTGCTCATGAACACTGAAGCTTTCTTT	CASSSGTVLLMNTEAFF